These T cell receptor beta chains were read from a single sample in a study of T cell repertoires in cytomegalovirus infection. TCRdb re-called the reads with MiXCR, one entry per CDR3 protein. Of more than 400,000 distinct CDR3 sequences in the sample, around 27% were seen once. The sequenced sample was PBMCs. The receptors originated from a human donor in good health (CMV status not recorded). Some clones in this sample may be carry-over from other donors' samples. Each CDR3 is given with its conserved first and last residue. Each record gives: D gene, V gene, J gene, clone size, CDR3 protein, CDR3 DNA. D genes are given only for firm matches. A row's size may be missing; if present it is once, few, many or a size class.

d_call: TRBD1
v_call: TRBV28
j_call: TRBJ2-4
clone_size: .
cdr3_aa: CASSLVRGTLAKNIQYF
cdr3_nt: TGTGCCAGCAGTTTAGTCAGGGGGACACTAGCCAAAAACATTCAGTACTTC

d_call: TRBD2
v_call: TRBV5-4
j_call: TRBJ2-3
clone_size: .
cdr3_aa: CASSSGASGRSTDTQYF
cdr3_nt: TGTGCCAGCAGCTCGGGAGCTAGCGGGAGAAGTACAGATACGCAGTATTTT

d_call: TRBD2
v_call: TRBV7-6
j_call: TRBJ2-5
clone_size: .
cdr3_aa: CASSKYSGRGPTQYF
cdr3_nt: TGTGCCAGCAGCAAATATAGCGGGAGAGGACCCACCCAGTACTTC

d_call: .
v_call: TRBV20-1
j_call: TRBJ2-7
clone_size: .
cdr3_aa: CSAPALHSVQQYF
cdr3_nt: TGCAGTGCTCCGGCCCTCCACAGCGTCCAGCAGTACTTC

d_call: .
v_call: TRBV7-2
j_call: TRBJ2-1
clone_size: .
cdr3_aa: CASSSPGTSNNEQFF
cdr3_nt: TGTGCCAGCAGCTCCCCTGGGACGTCCAACAATGAGCAGTTCTTC

d_call: TRBD2
v_call: TRBV28
j_call: TRBJ2-1
clone_size: .
cdr3_aa: CASSLGAGGRVDYNEQFF
cdr3_nt: TGTGCCAGCAGTTTGGGCGCGGGAGGGAGAGTCGATTACAATGAGCAGTTCTTC

d_call: .
v_call: TRBV7-3
j_call: TRBJ1-2
clone_size: many
cdr3_aa: CASSPYRRNYGYTF
cdr3_nt: TGTGCCAGCAGCCCTTACCGCCGGAACTATGGCTACACCTTC

d_call: .
v_call: TRBV20-1
j_call: TRBJ2-7
clone_size: few
cdr3_aa: CSARPYEQYF
cdr3_nt: TGCAGTGCTCGGCCCTACGAGCAGTACTTC

d_call: .
v_call: TRBV6-2/TRBV6-3
j_call: TRBJ2-3
clone_size: .
cdr3_aa: CASSYVDSSRRADTQYF
cdr3_nt: TGTGCCAGCAGTTATGTGGACTCGTCAAGGAGGGCAGATACGCAGTATTTT

d_call: .
v_call: TRBV20-1
j_call: TRBJ2-3
clone_size: once
cdr3_aa: CSAIAATDTQYF
cdr3_nt: TGCAGTGCGATAGCGGCAACAGATACGCAGTATTTT

d_call: .
v_call: TRBV19
j_call: TRBJ1-4
clone_size: .
cdr3_aa: CASTPGGPPGEKLFF
cdr3_nt: TGTGCCAGTACCCCAGGAGGGCCCCCGGGGGAAAAACTGTTTTTT

d_call: TRBD2
v_call: TRBV11-2
j_call: TRBJ2-5
clone_size: few
cdr3_aa: CASSSAGAETQYF
cdr3_nt: TGTGCCAGCAGCTCAGCGGGAGCAGAGACCCAGTACTTC

d_call: .
v_call: TRBV12-3/TRBV12-4
j_call: TRBJ2-5
clone_size: many
cdr3_aa: CASSGQDGPRTQYF
cdr3_nt: TGTGCCAGCAGTGGGCAGGACGGCCCAAGAACCCAGTACTTC

d_call: .
v_call: TRBV28
j_call: TRBJ2-5
clone_size: .
cdr3_aa: CASSPSLETQYF
cdr3_nt: TGTGCCAGCAGTCCCTCATTGGAGACCCAGTACTTC

d_call: TRBD1
v_call: TRBV12-3/TRBV12-4
j_call: TRBJ1-2
clone_size: many
cdr3_aa: CASSLVTGTGFSGYTF
cdr3_nt: TGTGCCAGCAGTTTAGTCACCGGGACAGGGTTTAGTGGCTACACCTTC

d_call: TRBD2
v_call: TRBV7-3
j_call: TRBJ2-1
clone_size: few
cdr3_aa: CASSLTTSLANEQFF
cdr3_nt: TGTGCCAGCAGCTTAACGACTAGCTTGGCCAATGAGCAGTTCTTC

d_call: TRBD1
v_call: TRBV29-1
j_call: TRBJ2-5
clone_size: .
cdr3_aa: CSVGQGKTQYF
cdr3_nt: TGCAGCGTCGGACAGGGGAAGACCCAGTACTTC

d_call: .
v_call: TRBV5-6
j_call: TRBJ1-5
clone_size: .
cdr3_aa: CASSLGTGFSSQPQHF
cdr3_nt: TGTGCCAGCAGCTTGGGAACAGGGTTTAGTAGTCAGCCCCAGCATTTT

d_call: .
v_call: TRBV11-2
j_call: TRBJ2-1
clone_size: few
cdr3_aa: CASSDDPRGEQFF
cdr3_nt: TGTGCCAGCAGCGACGACCCCCGAGGTGAGCAGTTCTTC

d_call: .
v_call: TRBV30
j_call: TRBJ2-5
clone_size: .
cdr3_aa: CAWSVGRNSETQYF
cdr3_nt: TGTGCCTGGAGTGTTGGCAGAAACTCAGAGACCCAGTACTTC

d_call: .
v_call: TRBV7-2
j_call: TRBJ1-4
clone_size: many
cdr3_aa: CASSVTTNEKLFF
cdr3_nt: TGTGCCAGCAGCGTAACAACTAATGAAAAACTGTTTTTT

d_call: .
v_call: TRBV29-1
j_call: TRBJ2-1
clone_size: .
cdr3_aa: CSVEEGVNEQFF
cdr3_nt: TGCAGCGTTGAAGAAGGGGTCAATGAGCAGTTCTTC

d_call: .
v_call: TRBV7-6
j_call: TRBJ1-2
clone_size: few
cdr3_aa: CASSFQETNYGYTF
cdr3_nt: TGTGCCAGCAGCTTCCAGGAAACTAACTATGGCTACACCTTC

d_call: TRBD1
v_call: TRBV19
j_call: TRBJ1-2
clone_size: .
cdr3_aa: CASSIPAGGVEGYTF
cdr3_nt: TGTGCCAGTAGTATCCCCGCAGGGGGCGTCGAGGGCTACACCTTC

d_call: .
v_call: TRBV7-2
j_call: TRBJ1-5
clone_size: many
cdr3_aa: CASSLGLQGHQPQHF
cdr3_nt: TGTGCCAGCAGCTTAGGACTACAGGGTCATCAGCCCCAGCATTTT

d_call: .
v_call: TRBV24-1
j_call: TRBJ2-1
clone_size: few
cdr3_aa: CATSGNLGPEQFF
cdr3_nt: TGTGCCACCAGTGGTAATCTTGGACCGGAGCAGTTCTTC

d_call: .
v_call: TRBV5-6
j_call: TRBJ2-1
clone_size: few
cdr3_aa: CASSSWDNEQFF
cdr3_nt: TGTGCCAGCAGCTCCTGGGACAATGAGCAGTTCTTC

d_call: TRBD2
v_call: TRBV7-2
j_call: TRBJ2-7
clone_size: many
cdr3_aa: CASSPYPTSGRTSYEQYF
cdr3_nt: TGTGCCAGCAGCCCCTATCCGACTAGCGGGAGGACCTCCTACGAGCAGTACTTC

d_call: .
v_call: TRBV11-3
j_call: TRBJ1-1
clone_size: .
cdr3_aa: CASSLGRGIPEAFF
cdr3_nt: TGTGCCAGCAGCTTAGGCAGGGGAATACCTGAAGCTTTCTTT

d_call: TRBD2
v_call: TRBV7-9
j_call: TRBJ2-1
clone_size: few
cdr3_aa: CASSPVAGGPTEQFF
cdr3_nt: TGTGCCAGCAGCCCAGTTGCGGGAGGGCCTACCGAGCAGTTCTTC